This T cell receptor (beta chain) came from a study of identical twins. TCRdb re-analysed the 5' RACE reads in MiXCR, keeping a single row per CDR3 protein. The sample shows some 600,000 distinct CDR3 sequences, about 7% of them seen only once. This CDR3 comprises 15 residues. Germline-derived CDR1 and CDR2 are LGHDT and YNNKEL (reference sequence). Trimming cost V 8 bases and J 1 base, with 18 bases left between them. Overall study results and limits: Cord blood beta clonotypes that were abundant carried fewer insertions, and memory repertoires showed no such trend.

Worth noting for this clonotype: Its target is unknown.

The data were also submitted as part of a second study, on yellow fever vaccine responses in identical twins. As that study records: Twins reportedly had a vaccine T cell response that seemed partly convergent, partly personalized.

This clonotype originated in a young woman in good health. The sample was PBMCs. This chain uses TRBV3-1 with TRBJ2-7; a weak D match, TRBD1 (6 bases). The CDR3 DNA is TGTGCCAGCTCCCAAGTCCAGACAGGATCCTACGAGCAGTACTTC. Encoded protein: CASSQVQTGSYEQYF.